The T cell receptor (beta chain) under discussion was sequenced for a study of cytomegalovirus exposure and HLA in healthy donors. It was with 60 Vbeta and 13 Jbeta primers that the PCR ran. Here immunoSEQ multiplex PCR was the method, and the copy in TCRdb shows in-frame clones only, minus some. The repertoire shows more than 100,000 clones; the top ten hold 1.5% to 1.8%. Deletions cut 5 bases from V and 5 bases from J, with 15 bases between. Germline CDR1 reads LNHDA; CDR2 reads SQIVND (reference sequence). The CDR3 length is 14 residues. Input material: PBMCs. The sequence was obtained from a middle-aged woman in good health and CMV-seronegative. The genes are TRBV19 and TRBJ2-5, with D perhaps TRBD2 (6 bases). The CDR3 DNA is TGTGCCAGTAGTGCCCCGGGACTGTGGGAGACCCAGTACTTC. It is translated as CASSAPGLWETQYF.